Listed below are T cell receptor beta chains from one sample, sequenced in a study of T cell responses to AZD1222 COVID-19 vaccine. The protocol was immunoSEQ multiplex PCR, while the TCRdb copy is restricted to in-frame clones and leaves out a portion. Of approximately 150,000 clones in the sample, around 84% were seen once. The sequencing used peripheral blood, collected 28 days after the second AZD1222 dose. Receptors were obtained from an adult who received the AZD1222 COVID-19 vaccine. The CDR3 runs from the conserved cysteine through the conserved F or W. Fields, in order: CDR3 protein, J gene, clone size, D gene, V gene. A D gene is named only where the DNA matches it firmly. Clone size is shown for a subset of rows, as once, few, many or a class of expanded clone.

CDR3: CAISGQGQDTQYF
J: TRBJ2-3
size: -
D: -
V: TRBV10-3

CDR3: CASSAGTSGRGEQFF
J: TRBJ2-1
size: -
D: TRBD2
V: TRBV10-1

CDR3: CASSPLKRGAGTDTQYF
J: TRBJ2-3
size: -
D: TRBD2
V: TRBV5-1

CDR3: CASIDPGRTGELFF
J: TRBJ2-2
size: -
D: -
V: TRBV19

CDR3: CATSDFAGVTPEQYF
J: TRBJ2-7
size: once
D: TRBD2
V: TRBV24-1

CDR3: CASRPISAGSYGYTF
J: TRBJ1-2
size: -
D: -
V: TRBV2

CDR3: CASSLGGAGNTIYF
J: TRBJ1-3
size: -
D: -
V: TRBV7-9

CDR3: CASSLLSGVSYEQYF
J: TRBJ2-7
size: -
D: -
V: TRBV11-2

CDR3: CASSPDTISNQPQHF
J: TRBJ1-5
size: -
D: -
V: TRBV7-2

CDR3: CAWRGAANTGELFF
J: TRBJ2-2
size: -
D: -
V: TRBV30

CDR3: CASSYSGWVSSSYEQYF
J: TRBJ2-7
size: few
D: -
V: TRBV7-8

CDR3: CASSFDRNYGYTF
J: TRBJ1-2
size: -
D: -
V: TRBV6-5

CDR3: CATSSDAEYSNQPQHF
J: TRBJ1-5
size: -
D: -
V: TRBV15